The clone carrying this T cell receptor (beta chain) occurred many times. No antigen is known for it. Germline V gene lookup returns CDR1 ENHRY and CDR2 SYGVKD. The CDR3 sequence is 16 residues long. V was shortened by 5 bases and J by 0 bases, with 14 bases between the two germline ends. Individual cDNA molecules each received unique molecular identifiers attached to them. TCRdb used MiXCR to reprocess the 5' RACE reads, holding one entry per CDR3 protein. The sample records 25,000 or so distinct CDR3 sequences, about 3% being singletons. The sample belongs to a study of early T cells in non-severe SARS-CoV-2 infection. Across the study: Chains were unpaired, as sequencing was done on bulk RNA from unsorted whole blood.

Study outcomes and limitations: Matching with VDJdb favored anti-spike CD8 responses (missing private and CD4 specificities).

Sequencing was carried out using whole blood. This chain links TRBV10-3 with TRBJ2-1, with D tentatively TRBD1 (6 bases). The TCR sequence derives from an adult who was a healthcare worker with PCR-confirmed SARS-CoV-2 infection or an uninfected control (not recorded which). The CDR3 coding sequence is TGTGCCATCAGTCCCTCGACAGGCCTCTCCTACAATGAGCAGTTCTTC. This gives the protein CAISPSTGLSYNEQFF.